This is a list of T cell receptor beta chains from one sample in a study of cytomegalovirus exposure and HLA in healthy donors. Using immunoSEQ multiplex PCR, the repertoire was profiled, and TCRdb retains in-frame clones only, with some absent. Of about 120,000 clones in the sample, roughly 84% were seen once. The sample consisted of PBMCs. The receptors originated from a woman in her thirties in good health and CMV-seronegative. Both conserved end residues are part of each CDR3. The D gene is left open where the match is weak. Rows give clone size only sometimes, using once, few, many, or a class for an expanded clone.

TGCGCCAGCAGCCAGGGCCCAGAGTTGAGCGAGCAGTACTTC | CASSQGPELSEQYF | NA | TRBJ2-7 | NA | TRBV5-1
TGTGCCTGGAGGTGGGGACAGGGGTTAAAGAATGGCTACACCTTC | CAWRWGQGLKNGYTF | TRBD1 | TRBJ1-2 | NA | TRBV30
TGTGCCAGCAGCCCCGCTACAGGGGGCGCCGTGAAAGCTTTCTTT | CASSPATGGAVKAFF | TRBD1 | TRBJ1-1 | NA | TRBV2
TGTGCTAGTGGTTTTTCTGTTAATCAGCCCCAGCATTTT | CASGFSVNQPQHF | NA | TRBJ1-5 | once | TRBV12-5
TGCAGCGTTGTGGGACAGGGCTTGAACACTGAAGCTTTCTTT | CSVVGQGLNTEAFF | TRBD1 | TRBJ1-1 | once | TRBV29-1
TGTGCCAGCAGCTTTTCCGGCGGGGGGGCGGGCACAGATACGCAGTATTTT | CASSFSGGGAGTDTQYF | TRBD2 | TRBJ2-3 | NA | TRBV13
TGCGCCAGCAGCTTGGTTTTAGCGGGGACCTACAATGAGCAGTTCTTC | CASSLVLAGTYNEQFF | TRBD2 | TRBJ2-1 | NA | TRBV5-1
TGTGCCAGCCACCGTCTAGCGGGAGGGGGTAATGAGCAGTTCTTC | CASHRLAGGGNEQFF | TRBD2 | TRBJ2-1 | NA | TRBV2
TGTGCCAGCAGCTTACAGGGCTTCACCGGGGAGCTGTTTTTT | CASSLQGFTGELFF | NA | TRBJ2-2 | NA | TRBV7-9
TGTGCCAGTACCCCGGGACAGGCCATAGGAGAAACCGGGGAGCTGTTTTTT | CASTPGQAIGETGELFF | TRBD1 | TRBJ2-2 | NA | TRBV19
TGTGCCAGTAGTATCCAGGGCGGGGGTTTGTACGAGCAGTACTTC | CASSIQGGGLYEQYF | TRBD2 | TRBJ2-7 | few | TRBV19
TGTGCCGACTCCGGGGGGGCCTACAATGAGCAGTTCTTC | CADSGGAYNEQFF | TRBD2 | TRBJ2-1 | NA | TRBV11-3
TGTGCCAGCAGCCAACACGGCGCTAGCGGAAACTACAATGAGCAGTTCTTC | CASSQHGASGNYNEQFF | TRBD2 | TRBJ2-1 | NA | TRBV4-2
TGTGCCAGCAGCTTAGCCACGGGGGGTTCTCCCTACGAGCAGTACTTC | CASSLATGGSPYEQYF | TRBD2 | TRBJ2-7 | few | TRBV7-6
TGTGCCAGCCACGGTGGCCGGAGCACTGAAGCTTTCTTT | CASHGGRSTEAFF | NA | TRBJ1-1 | NA | TRBV6-5
TGCGCCAGCAGCCCGATAACAGGGACCTATGGCTACACCTTC | CASSPITGTYGYTF | NA | TRBJ1-2 | NA | TRBV5-1